This T cell receptor beta chain derives from a study of blood T cells in healthy people across ages. This CDR3 contains 16 residues. The germline CDR1 and CDR2 sequences are MNHEY and SMNVEV (reference sequence). The V and J ends lost 3 bases and 8 bases respectively, with 17 bases between them. Primed by a sample-barcoded 5' primer and a J-beta primer mix, a second PCR proceeded for roughly 7 to 11 cycles. TCRdb reanalysed the 5' RACE reads using MiXCR and keeps one entry per CDR3 protein. Among 1,500,000 or so distinct CDR3 sequences, approximately 59% were seen once, and the ten largest hold about 6.7%. This clonotype has a handful of counts.

The sample was blood. The receptor was derived from a man aged 18 to 29 in good health. The rearrangement uses TRBV27 and TRBJ1-6; no firm D call. The CDR3 sequence: CASSFRPTGVYSPLHF. As DNA, the CDR3 is TGTGCCAGCAGTTTCCGCCCGACGGGAGTCTATTCACCCCTCCACTTT.